The 11 T cell receptor beta chains listed next were all sequenced from one sample in a study of Graves' ophthalmopathy and Graves' hyperthyroidism. RNA served as the template for amplifying TCR beta CDR3 regions. The library came from an HTBI-primed first-round RT-PCR and a second-round multiplex PCR. A single record per CDR3 protein comes from TCRdb applying MiXCR to the multiplex PCR reads. The repertoire holds approximately 1.2 million distinct CDR3 sequences, with 35% to 40% as singletons. The sequenced sample consisted of peripheral blood or thyroid tissue (not recorded which). The source of these receptors is an adult man with Graves' hyperthyroidism.

This clonotype occurred many times. V and J are TRBV19 and TRBJ2-7; tentatively, D is TRBD1 (6 bases). Germline CDR1 reads LNHDA; CDR2 reads SQIVND (reference sequence). V was pared by 4 bases and J by 3 bases, with 10 bases between. This CDR3 has 13 amino acids. The CDR3 DNA follows: TGTGCCAGTAGTACCAAAGGGGGCTACGAGCAGTACTTC. This translates into CASSTKGGYEQYF.

This clonotype has just a few counts. The V gene is TRBV2, the J gene TRBJ1-2, with D possibly matching TRBD1 (5 bases). Germline V lookup: CDR1 SNHLY, CDR2 FYNNEI. The length of the CDR3 is 13 residues. Trimming stripped 5 bases from V and 3 bases from J, with 10 bases between. The CDR3 region is CASSSREDYGYTF. The CDR3 DNA reads TGTGCCAGCAGTTCCAGGGAAGACTATGGCTACACCTTC.

The V and J genes are TRBV7-8 and TRBJ2-7, with a possible D match to TRBD2 (5 bases). The germline gives CDR1 SGHVS, CDR2 FQNEAQ. CDR3 length: 16 amino acids. Trimming removed 5 bases at V and 4 bases at J, with 21 bases between. CDR3 DNA sequence: TGTGCCAGCAGCAACCTCCGGGATCGCGACCTATACGAGCAGTACTTC. It specifies CASSNLRDRDLYEQYF.

This chain links TRBV6-6 with TRBJ2-5; possibly TRBD2 for D (5 bases). Trimming left V 4 bases short and J 9 bases short, with 15 bases between. CDR3 size: 13 residues. Germline V gives CDR1 MNHNY, CDR2 SVGAGI (reference sequence). CDR3 in DNA: TGTGCCAGCAGTTCCAACACCGGGGTGGCCCAGTACTTC. It encodes CASSSNTGVAQYF.

On this clonotype: A much larger clone sits a single nucleotide away, making a read error possible. The chain is built from TRBV7-8 and TRBJ2-5; no clear D. The CDR3 runs 14 residues. CDR1 and CDR2 from the germline V gene are SGHVS and FQNEAQ. With 1 base removed from V and 9 bases from J, the gap between germline ends came to 15 bases. CDR3 loop: CASSLGGTRVAQYF. The CDR3 DNA is TGTGCCAGCAGCTTAGGGGGAACTCGAGTCGCCCAGTACTTC.

The chain is built from TRBV7-6 and TRBJ2-5, with D tentatively TRBD1 (5 bases). Looked up from germline, CDR1 is SGHVS and CDR2 is FNYEAQ. V shed 3 bases and J shed 8 bases, with 16 bases lying between them. This CDR3 comprises 14 residues. CDR3 residues: CASSFPDSLGTQYF. The CDR3 DNA is TGTGCCAGCAGCTTTCCTGACAGTCTCGGAACCCAGTACTTC.

This chain joins TRBV7-9 and TRBJ1-4; 7 bases match TRBD1. Germline V CDR1 and CDR2: SEHNR, FQNEAQ (reference sequence). The CDR3 is made up of 15 amino acids. V gave up 6 bases and J gave up 4 bases; unmatched junction bases: 8. CDR3 nucleotide sequence: TGTGCCAGCAGAGATGTACAGGGGAATAATGAAAAACTGTTTTTT. This gives the protein CASRDVQGNNEKLFF. The variable domain in full, completed from reference TRBV7-9 and TRBJ1-4, reads DTGVSQNPRHKITKRGQNVTFRCDPISEHNRLYWYRQTLGQGPEFLTYFQNEAQLEKSRLLSDRFSAERPKGSFSTLEIQRTEQGDSAMYLCASRDVQGNNEKLFFGSGTQLSVL.

V and J are TRBV12-3 or TRBV12-4 and TRBJ2-7; the D is unclear. The CDR3 runs 13 residues. Trimming took off 5 bases at V and 6 bases at J, with 14 bases between the two ends. CDR3: CASSPRLPPEQYF. The DNA for the CDR3 is TGTGCCAGCAGTCCCCGACTGCCCCCCGAGCAGTACTTC.

This clonotype occurred many times. The V call is TRBV19, the J call TRBJ1-5; 9 bases are shared with TRBD1. This CDR3 is 14 amino acids long. J lost 5 bases, V lost 4 bases, and 3 bases had no gene match. CDR1 and CDR2 (germline): LNHDA, SQIVND (reference sequence). The CDR3 DNA follows: TGTGCCAGTAGTAAACGGACAGGGGATCAGCCCCAGCATTTT. The encoded protein is CASSKRTGDQPQHF.

This clonotype showed up many times. This rearrangement joins TRBV6-5 to TRBJ2-5; D might be TRBD1 (5 bases). This CDR3 region has 15 residues. Germline V CDR1 and CDR2: MNHEY, SVGAGI. The V end lost 8 bases, the J end lost 1 base, and 17 bases lay between the germline ends. CDR3: CASQDPAGPQETQYF. CDR3 bases: TGTGCCAGCCAAGATCCGGCAGGGCCCCAAGAGACCCAGTACTTC.

This clonotype appeared a single time. This rearrangement joins TRBV11-2 to TRBJ2-7, with 8 bases identical to TRBD1. Germline values: CDR1 SGHAT, CDR2 FQNNGV. Unmatched junction bases numbered 10, after V lost 10 bases and J lost 2 bases. There are 14 residues in the CDR3. The CDR3 DNA reads as TGTGCCACGGTGCCCAGGGACAGGACCTACGAGCAGTACTTC. As protein: CATVPRDRTYEQYF.